This T cell receptor (beta chain) was documented in a study of cytomegalovirus exposure and HLA in healthy donors listed by TCRdb under 2017. In terms of the full investigation: An earlier analysis of roughly 630 of the donors reported 276 Gb of sequence data and roughly 100 million unique TCR beta sequences from 190 million or so T cells. An early release covering around 630 HLA-typed donors comprised about 320 gigabases of sequencing data and around 80 million unique TCR sequences. The genetic ancestry cluster associated with self-reported Caucasian donors included roughly 84% of the 300 to 450 genotyped donors. The study was designed to test whether signatures of past pathogen exposure could be identified by cataloging public T cell receptors. The T cell repertoires of around 670 subjects were profiled by immunosequencing and related to cytomegalovirus serostatus. Along with the approximately 670-subject first cohort, a separate validation cohort of over 90 different subjects was used. To predict cytomegalovirus infection status, the study combined high-throughput TCR immunosequencing, statistical association of individual TCRs with disease status, and machine learning. A later analysis re-examined previously published TCR beta repertoires from more than 600 donors and added high-resolution HLA genotyping to investigate patterns of TCR occurrence. Rather than using new phenotypic data, the later analysis identified candidate immune exposures from TCR beta sequences and from how often those sequences occurred across donors. In an earlier analysis of over 550 of the donors, high-throughput TCR beta sequencing was used to judge whether each TCR beta V gene segment behaved as functional or pseudogenic. Donor age, sex, ethnicity and CMV serostatus were compiled together with the repertoire data. Genome-wide SNP genotypes for about 55% of the 666 donors were used in a later genetic analysis, which treated that subset as a discovery cohort. Every repertoire in the discovery cohort had been generated on one and the same sequencing platform. Both class I and class II loci were covered by HLA typing, at four-digit resolution. Typing coverage varied by locus: roughly 620-640 donors for A, B, C, DRB1 and DQB1; approximately 560 for DQA1; more than 600 for DPA1; around 490 for DPB1. Four to six DR-DQ haplotypes were handled as single units for association and clustering, since linkage in the cohort was strong. On average, roughly 240,000 unique TCR beta nucleotide sequences were sequenced per donor among a few hundred genotyped donors of the cohort, with roughly 18% of those sequences being non-productive.

Points on this clone: What antigen it recognizes has not been identified. Base-call qualities are not available, and no considerably larger clone is one nucleotide away.

Library creation used the immunoSEQ multiplex PCR assay. For the multiplex PCR, a mixture combining 60 forward primers for TCR Vbeta segments and 13 reverse primers for TCR Jbeta segments was used. The CDR3 region of rearranged TCR beta genes was amplified from genomic DNA by a multiplex PCR assay. On the Illumina HiSeq System, the amplified TCR beta libraries were sequenced as 87-base-pair reads. Concerning the study's data processing: Across the 500 to 850 repertoires, a later analysis counted roughly 84 million unique TCR beta chains, approximately 12 million of which were shared by at least two donors. Raw reads were error-corrected and collapsed into unique sequences with a nearest-neighbor algorithm that merged closely related sequences to remove PCR and sequencing errors. Alignment of CDR3 sequences to IMGT reference sequences was used to assign V, D and J gene segments. Each retained sequence needed at least a six-nucleotide match to both a V gene segment and a J gene segment. Rearrangements were called productive when the CDR3 lacked stop codons and stayed in frame with V and J; all others were non-productive. CDR3 was defined according to IMGT convention as the region running from the second conserved V-encoded cysteine to the conserved J-encoded phenylalanine. Sequences without an unambiguous match to a single V gene segment were excluded from the earlier analysis of about 600 of the donors. An earlier analysis of approximately 590 of the donors called V segments functional above 56.7% productive rearrangements and segregating when the between-donor standard deviation exceeded 5%. A statistical classification framework was built to diagnose cytomegalovirus status from the catalog of TCR beta chain sequences. In a later analysis, TCR nucleotide sequences were compared against IMGT/GENE-DB human TR gene sequences so that V and J genes could be assigned. A later analysis assigned CDR3 sequences and most-parsimonious VDJ recombination scenarios with the TCRdist pipeline. In a later analysis, every TCR beta chain was defined by the combination of its CDR3 amino acid sequence and its V-gene family, and reads without a unique V-gene family were dropped. As a way to deal with suspected cross-contamination and a sequencing artifact, a later analysis dropped 640 or so nucleotide sequences that were highly shared and had low generation probability. For each public chain, a later analysis derived a clonal expansion index from normalized ranks of inferred template counts within each repertoire. A later analysis computed generation probabilities with a VDJ recombination model fitted to out-of-frame rearrangements, and checked the results against IGoR. Hypergeometric tests were used in a later analysis to score TCR-TCR, TCR-HLA and TCR-CMV co-occurrence, with a repertoire-size bias correction applied to the TCR pairs. In a later analysis, false discovery rates were estimated by permuting HLA or CMV assignments 20 times. A later analysis grouped co-occurring TCRs with DBSCAN, adding TCRdist sequence similarity when clustering within HLA-allele-positive subsets. Repertoires with fewer than 30,000 or more than 120,000 public chains were left out of co-occurrence clustering, as were a handful of repertoires with anomalous nucleotide sharing. The table comes from immuneACCESS by way of TCRdb, which keeps in-frame sequences with V and J called. Part of the clones is missing from these tables; in studies checked, under half for an unresolved V gene and the rest for unknown reasons. V, J and clone size are taken as reported in that table, and D and trimming were inferred from the DNA itself. This sample has 180,000 or so clones in its table, and 77% of those were observed once. The biggest ten clones account for roughly 1.5% of the sample.

General findings and caveats noted by the study authors: In vitro tests confirmed that three of the cytomegalovirus-associated TCR beta chains recognize cytomegalovirus antigens. The classifier was reported to diagnose cytomegalovirus status with high specificity and sensitivity in both the original and validation cohorts. Assigning TCR associations to individual alleles was difficult when HLA alleles, especially DR and DQ, strongly co-occurred. A later genetic analysis associated a missense DCLRE1C variant with V-gene and J-gene trimming of TCR beta chains, and an independent cohort replicated the association. A later genetic analysis reported fewer N-insertions in productive TCRs among donors in an Asian-associated ancestry cluster than the approximately 700-donor mean. The 87-base-pair reads could not distinguish some IMGT-functional V segments, including TRBV6-2 and TRBV6-3, so those segments were excluded. In the study, about 150 TCR beta chains were listed as associated with cytomegalovirus. Most CMV-associated TCR beta chains appeared to be HLA-restricted in a later analysis, and the HLA associations seemed to be driven largely by CMV exposure. Because some donors lacked HLA typing at each locus, the association tests relied only on the typed subset. Correlated functional status among segregating V segments might be attributable to linkage disequilibrium, but an unknown experimental factor could not be ruled out. It was suggested by the authors that the approach could potentially be generalized to other disease states and immunological phenotypes. A later analysis found that TCR association rates varied across HLA loci, with DRB1 alleles showing the most associated TCRs and HLA-C alleles the fewest. Several of the top co-occurrence clusters appeared to be linked to parvovirus B19, influenza, CMV and Epstein-Barr virus, according to a later analysis. A further reported finding was that TCR beta sequences accurately predicted the HLA-A and HLA-B alleles for most subjects in the first cohort. Broadly in line with IMGT annotations, most TCR beta V segments showed up in productive rearrangements about 87% or about 30% of the time in an earlier analysis of around 600 of the donors. In a later analysis, over 15,000 TCR beta sequences were associated with specific HLA alleles at a false discovery rate of 0.05. The earlier analysis of 587 of the donors excluded about 16 rarely observed V segments, including chromosome 9 orphons, because counts were too low. Roughly uniform sequencing depth across donors was assumed in presence/absence analyses, although this assumption may not hold. Most TCR sequences were observed very rarely across donors, whereas some public TCRs were present in many individuals. For the cohort, immune exposure information was limited to CMV serostatus. Only TCR beta chains were sequenced in this cohort, and the absence of alpha or paired-chain data limited detectable features. A cluster of highly shared sequence variants was judged likely to be a technical artifact of the sequencing pipeline. In a later analysis, HLA-associated TCR beta chains showed more clonal expansion and lower generation probabilities than non-associated chains that were equally common.

The germline V gene sets CDR1 to MNHNS and CDR2 to SASEGT. V drops 8 bases and J drops 3 bases, leaving 13 bases in between. Including cysteine and phenylalanine, the CDR3 has 13 amino acids. CDR3 DNA only is kept here, 39 bases in frame from base 1. The cohort was made up of several hundred healthy bone marrow donors. Cohort members were all nominally healthy when sampled, although unrecorded immune exposures were likely present. The donor was CMV seronegative and belonged to the group of approximately 320 seronegative cohort members. A peripheral blood sample was provided by each donor, and peripheral blood mononuclear cells were used for TCR beta sequencing. The Qiagen DNeasy Blood Extraction Kit was used to extract genomic DNA from the blood cell samples.

The sequence joins TRBV6-1 to TRBJ1-2, and perhaps TRBD1 as D gene, on 5 matching bases. The sample taken for sequencing was PBMCs. The sequence derives from a man younger than 30 in good health and CMV-seronegative. The CDR3 protein is CASDVRGDYGYTF. The DNA sequence is given as TGTGCCAGCGATGTAAGGGGCGACTATGGCTACACCTTC.